Each of the 6 T cell receptor beta chains below was sequenced from the same sample in a study of regulatory T cells in long-lasting Graves disease. This sample's time point: newly diagnosed GD, antithyroid drugs for less than 3 months. Isolated PBMC RNA provided the starting material for the TCR library. CDR3-region Arm-PCR and iRepertoire HTBI primers produced the TCR beta libraries. TCRdb used MiXCR to reprocess the multiplex PCR reads, holding one entry per CDR3 protein. This table has about 540,000 distinct CDR3 sequences, approximately 13% appearing once. These sequences were also reported in another study, on T cells in Graves' hyperthyroidism and ophthalmopathy.

Sequencing was performed on peripheral blood mononuclear cells (PBMCs), taken at new diagnosis, from a patient treated with antithyroid drugs. The receptor source for this set is a man aged 30 to 45 with Graves disease.

This clonotype was detected ten times or more. V gene TRBV20-1 combines with J gene TRBJ1-2; D not resolved. Trimming removed 1 base from V and 8 bases from J, with 17 bases in between. The CDR3 extends over 14 amino acids. The germline CDR1 and CDR2 sequences are DFQATT and SNEGSKA (reference sequence). The CDR3, as DNA: TGCAGTGCTAGAGGACTCGGTCACGGTTGGGGCTACACCTTC. Translated, it gives CSARGLGHGWGYTF.

This clonotype was found many times. The chain is built from TRBV3-1 and TRBJ2-3; 7 nucleotides agree with TRBD2. CDR3 length: 16 amino acids. From germline, CDR1 is LGHDT and CDR2 YNNKEL (reference sequence). The V gene end was trimmed by 3 bases and the J gene end by 6 bases; junction bases not matched to a gene: 12. In DNA, the CDR3 is TGTGCCAGCAGCCAGTACCCAGCGGGGCCTAAGGATACGCAGTATTTT. This translates into CASSQYPAGPKDTQYF.

This clonotype appeared a few times. The V and J genes are TRBV12-3 or TRBV12-4 and TRBJ2-1; D call uncertain. This CDR3 is built from 13 residues. V gave up 8 bases and J gave up 0 bases, with 8 bases separating them. The CDR3 bases are TGTGCCAGCGCACGGGTCTCCTACAATGAGCAGTTCTTC. This translates into CASARVSYNEQFF.

This clonotype was picked up many times. V gene TRBV27 combines with J gene TRBJ1-5; no clear D gene. Deletions cut 5 bases from V and 0 bases from J, with 14 bases between. This CDR3 comprises 16 residues. Germline V lookup: CDR1 MNHEY, CDR2 SMNVEV (reference sequence). The CDR3 protein is CASSPRGLNSNQPQHF. Here the CDR3 DNA reads TGTGCCAGCAGTCCTCGAGGCCTTAATAGCAATCAGCCCCAGCATTTT.

As regards this clonotype: This may be a read error: a much more frequent sequence differs by one nucleotide. This chain links TRBV29-1 with TRBJ2-7; D remains unclear. This CDR3 is built from 17 residues. Trimming removed 0 bases at V and 7 bases at J, with 25 bases between. Germline V gene lookup returns CDR1 SQVTM and CDR2 ANQGSEA. CDR3 loop: CSVEDLPLLHIFNEQYF. The CDR3 region has the DNA TGCAGCGTTGAAGACCTCCCGCTTTTGCATATTTTCAATGAGCAGTACTTC.

The chain couples TRBV20-1 to TRBJ2-5, with D hard to call. The germline V gene has CDR1 DFQATT and CDR2 SNEGSKA (reference sequence). CDR3 length: 14 residues. Trimming took 5 bases from V and 5 from J, leaving 18 bases between them. The CDR3 DNA reads as TGCAGTGCTGACGAGGCGGTCCACTCGGAGACCCAGTACTTC. Protein product: CSADEAVHSETQYF.